This is a list of T cell receptor beta chains from one sample in a study of cytomegalovirus exposure and HLA in healthy donors. Sequencing used immunoSEQ multiplex PCR; TCRdb keeps in-frame clones, though not all of them. The sample holds about 60,000 clones, 77% seen once. The specimen sequenced was PBMCs. The source of these receptors is a woman in her thirties or forties in good health and CMV-seropositive. Each CDR3 is given with its conserved first and last residue. D genes are given only for firm matches. Expanded clones get a size class; other rows say once, few or many, or leave the size out.

D	size	V	J	CDR3	DNA
NA	NA	TRBV27	TRBJ1-5	CASSSGGGFGQPQHF	TGTGCCAGCAGTTCCGGGGGGGGTTTCGGTCAGCCCCAGCATTTT
NA	once	TRBV5-6	TRBJ1-3	CASSSLRGPQGNTIYF	TGTGCCAGCAGCTCCCTGCGGGGGCCACAGGGAAACACCATATATTTT
NA	NA	TRBV5-1	TRBJ2-7	CASSLAAIAAEQYF	TGCGCCAGCAGCTTGGCCGCTATTGCCGCCGAGCAGTACTTC
TRBD1	NA	TRBV6-5	TRBJ2-3	CASRRRDRVADTQYF	TGTGCCAGCAGACGCCGGGACAGGGTCGCGGATACGCAGTATTTT
TRBD1	few	TRBV6-5	TRBJ1-5	CASSYAGGQPQHF	TGTGCCAGCAGTTATGCAGGGGGGCAGCCCCAGCATTTT
NA	NA	TRBV7-9	TRBJ1-4	CASSYGLINEKLFF	TGTGCCAGCAGCTACGGACTCATTAATGAAAAACTGTTTTTT
NA	once	TRBV5-1	TRBJ1-4	CASSDGSATNEKLFF	TGCGCCAGCAGTGACGGCAGCGCAACTAATGAAAAACTGTTTTTT
TRBD2	NA	TRBV5-1	TRBJ2-5	CASSFGGGKETQYF	TGCGCCAGCAGCTTCGGGGGGGGGAAAGAGACCCAGTACTTC
TRBD2	NA	TRBV11-2	TRBJ2-5	CASSLDTLAGGLETQYF	TGTGCCAGCAGCTTAGATACTCTAGCGGGGGGCCTAGAGACCCAGTACTTC
TRBD2	NA	TRBV27	TRBJ2-1	CASSPRLAGANNEQFF	TGTGCCAGCAGTCCCAGGCTAGCGGGGGCGAACAATGAGCAGTTCTTC
NA	once	TRBV6-1	TRBJ1-3	CASSEAPEGGNTIYF	TGTGCCAGCAGTGAAGCACCGGAGGGAGGAAACACCATATATTTT
NA	NA	TRBV19	TRBJ1-6	CASKGGVSYNSPLHF	TGTGCCAGCAAGGGAGGGGTGTCCTATAATTCACCCCTCCACTTT
TRBD1	NA	TRBV19	TRBJ1-6	CASSTGGNSPLHF	TGTGCCAGTAGTACAGGGGGAAATTCACCCCTCCACTTT
NA	NA	TRBV5-1	TRBJ2-7	CASSFIGVEQYF	TGCGCCAGCAGCTTTATCGGGGTTGAGCAGTACTTC
TRBD1	few	TRBV5-1	TRBJ1-4	CASSPGQGNEKLFF	TGCGCCAGCAGCCCGGGACAGGGAAATGAAAAACTGTTTTTT
TRBD1	few	TRBV7-9	TRBJ2-4	CASSPDRAKNIQYF	TGTGCCAGCAGCCCGGACAGGGCTAAAAACATTCAGTACTTC
NA	NA	TRBV6-6	TRBJ1-1	CASSYFAGLLNTEAFF	TGTGCCAGCAGTTACTTCGCGGGACTCCTGAACACTGAAGCTTTCTTT
TRBD1	NA	TRBV2	TRBJ2-5	CASSPRDRDQETQYF	TGTGCCAGCAGTCCCCGGGACAGGGACCAAGAGACCCAGTACTTC
NA	NA	TRBV25-1	TRBJ2-3	CASSGTRSTDTQYF	TGTGCCAGCAGCGGGACTCGAAGCACAGATACGCAGTATTTT
TRBD1	NA	TRBV5-1	TRBJ2-1	CASSLELGTGNEQFF	TGCGCCAGCAGCTTGGAGTTAGGGACAGGGAATGAGCAGTTCTTC
TRBD2	NA	TRBV11-2	TRBJ2-5	CASSFLAGVETQYF	TGTGCCAGCAGCTTTCTAGCGGGGGTGGAGACCCAGTACTTC
TRBD1	NA	TRBV5-1	TRBJ1-2	CASRIGQGTWSYGYTF	TGCGCCAGCAGGATAGGACAGGGGACTTGGAGCTATGGCTACACCTTC
NA	NA	TRBV11-3	TRBJ2-2	CASSLAGKTNTGELFF	TGTGCCAGCAGCTTAGCCGGGAAAACGAACACCGGGGAGCTGTTTTTT
NA	NA	TRBV5-5	TRBJ1-1	CASSIGTPNTEAFF	TGTGCCAGCAGCATTGGGACACCGAACACTGAAGCTTTCTTT
TRBD1	NA	TRBV30	TRBJ1-3	CAWGTANTIYF	TGTGCCTGGGGGACAGCAAACACCATATATTTT
NA	NA	TRBV18	TRBJ1-2	CASSPPLDTASYGYTF	TGTGCCAGCTCACCACCCTTGGACACGGCGAGCTATGGCTACACCTTC
NA	NA	TRBV7-6	TRBJ1-6	CASSLVGGESPLHF	TGTGCCAGCAGCTTAGTCGGGGGGGAGTCACCCCTCCACTTT
TRBD1	NA	TRBV4-3	TRBJ1-2	CASSQVGQGAWVYGYTF	TGCGCCAGCAGCCAAGTGGGGCAGGGGGCGTGGGTCTATGGCTACACCTTC
NA	NA	TRBV7-3	TRBJ2-6	CASSLTSVSGANVLTF	TGTGCCAGCAGCTTAACCTCTGTCTCTGGGGCCAACGTCCTGACTTTC
TRBD2	NA	TRBV5-1	TRBJ2-7	CASSLAGGSYEQYF	TGCGCCAGCAGCTTGGCGGGGGGCTCCTACGAGCAGTACTTC
TRBD2	NA	TRBV6-1	TRBJ2-1	CASRATSGGLNEQFF	TGTGCCAGCAGAGCAACTAGCGGGGGCCTCAATGAGCAGTTCTTC
NA	NA	TRBV4-1	TRBJ1-5	CASSQDRRVGQPQHF	TGCGCCAGCAGCCAAGATCGGAGGGTCGGTCAGCCCCAGCATTTT
NA	NA	TRBV7-2	TRBJ1-1	CASSQNTEAFF	TGTGCCAGCAGCCAAAACACTGAAGCTTTCTTT
NA	few	TRBV5-1	TRBJ1-2	CASSLGGGQTYGYTF	TGCGCCAGCAGCTTGGGGGGGGGACAAACCTATGGCTACACCTTC
NA	NA	TRBV6-1	TRBJ2-3	CASSTLGGTDTQYF	TGTGCCAGCAGCACCTTGGGGGGAACAGATACGCAGTATTTT
NA	NA	TRBV5-1	TRBJ1-1	CASSFSVNTEAFF	TGCGCCAGCAGCTTTTCAGTGAACACTGAAGCTTTCTTT
NA	NA	TRBV10-1	TRBJ2-1	CASSERAGAYNEQFF	TGCGCCAGCAGTGAACGGGCGGGGGCATACAATGAGCAGTTCTTC
NA	NA	TRBV6-5	TRBJ1-1	CASKGQATLNTEAFF	TGTGCCAGCAAGGGGCAGGCCACCTTGAACACTGAAGCTTTCTTT
NA	NA	TRBV7-9	TRBJ2-4	CASSYRELGISAKNIQYF	TGTGCCAGCAGCTACAGGGAATTGGGTATTTCGGCCAAAAACATTCAGTACTTC
NA	NA	TRBV27	TRBJ1-1	CASSLDRTNTEAFF	TGTGCCAGCAGTCTTGACAGAACAAACACTGAAGCTTTCTTT
NA	few	TRBV7-3	TRBJ2-3	CASSSQPLLSTDTQYF	TGTGCCAGCAGCTCCCAACCACTGCTTAGCACAGATACGCAGTATTTT
TRBD1	once	TRBV7-2	TRBJ2-7	CASSDYGTVSYEQYF	TGTGCCAGCAGCGATTACGGGACAGTCTCCTACGAGCAGTACTTC
NA	NA	TRBV2	TRBJ2-5	CASGRGGQGGQETQYF	TGTGCCAGCGGGAGGGGAGGTCAAGGGGGCCAAGAGACCCAGTACTTC
TRBD2	few	TRBV7-9	TRBJ2-7	CASSLATRGGVGTYEQYF	TGTGCCAGCAGCTTAGCTACCCGGGGGGGGGTCGGGACCTACGAGCAGTACTTC
TRBD2	NA	TRBV7-7	TRBJ2-5	CASSSSSGQETQYF	TGTGCTAGCAGCTCCTCTAGCGGCCAAGAGACCCAGTACTTC
NA	NA	TRBV15	TRBJ2-5	CATSRDRARTQYF	TGTGCCACCAGCAGAGACAGGGCTAGGACCCAGTACTTC
TRBD1	NA	TRBV30	TRBJ1-6	CAWSGRQGSSPLHF	TGTGCCTGGAGTGGAAGACAGGGGTCTTCACCCCTCCACTTT
TRBD1	NA	TRBV30	TRBJ1-1	CAWSMTGVATEAFF	TGTGCCTGGAGTATGACAGGGGTGGCCACTGAAGCTTTCTTT
NA	NA	TRBV19	TRBJ2-5	CASSINRQAPQYF	TGTGCCAGTAGTATTAACAGACAGGCTCCCCAGTACTTC
NA	NA	TRBV5-6	TRBJ1-1	CASSLDRENSAFF	TGTGCCAGCAGCTTGGACAGGGAAAATAGTGCTTTCTTT